The clone carrying this T cell receptor beta chain was seen only a few times. The antigen is not known. Each CDR3 protein is one row after TCRdb ran MiXCR on the reads. There are tens of thousands of distinct CDR3 sequences in the sample; more than 20% occur only once, and 79% lies in the top ten. The germline V and J ends were trimmed by 2 bases and 0 bases, with 8 bases remaining between them. This CDR3 comprises 15 residues. Germline V gives CDR1 SNHLY, CDR2 FYNNEI. The record originates from a study of T cell repertoires in cytomegalovirus infection. About the research overall: An indication of both CMV infection and matching HLA type came from public TCR beta signatures. General study results and limits: Frequencies of public TCR beta families were cumulated, and this identified carriers of CMV plus the relevant HLA.

V gene TRBV2 combines with J gene TRBJ2-1; D may be TRBD2 (5 bases). The sequenced sample consisted of PBMCs, sequenced either directly or after in vitro stimulation (not recorded which). This clonotype originated in a human donor in good health (CMV status not recorded). Some clones in this sample may be carry-over from other donors' samples. In DNA, the CDR3 is TGTGCCAGCAGTGAATTAGCGAGCTCCTACAATGAGCAGTTCTTC. This codes for CASSELASSYNEQFF.